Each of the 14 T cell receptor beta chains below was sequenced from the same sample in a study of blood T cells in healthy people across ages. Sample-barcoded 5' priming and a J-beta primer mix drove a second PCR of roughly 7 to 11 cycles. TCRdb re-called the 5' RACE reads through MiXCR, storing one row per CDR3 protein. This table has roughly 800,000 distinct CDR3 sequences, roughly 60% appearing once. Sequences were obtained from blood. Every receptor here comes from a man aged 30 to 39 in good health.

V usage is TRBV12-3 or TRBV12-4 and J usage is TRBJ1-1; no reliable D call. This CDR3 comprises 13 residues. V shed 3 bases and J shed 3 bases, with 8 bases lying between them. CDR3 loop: CASSFMGYTEAFF. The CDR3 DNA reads TGTGCCAGCAGTTTTATGGGTTACACTGAAGCTTTCTTT.

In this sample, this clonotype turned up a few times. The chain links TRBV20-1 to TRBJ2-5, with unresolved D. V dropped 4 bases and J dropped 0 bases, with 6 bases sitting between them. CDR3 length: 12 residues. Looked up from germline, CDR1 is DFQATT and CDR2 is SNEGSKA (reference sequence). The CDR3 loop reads CSAIAYQETQYF. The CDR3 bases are TGCAGTGCTATCGCGTACCAAGAGACCCAGTACTTC.

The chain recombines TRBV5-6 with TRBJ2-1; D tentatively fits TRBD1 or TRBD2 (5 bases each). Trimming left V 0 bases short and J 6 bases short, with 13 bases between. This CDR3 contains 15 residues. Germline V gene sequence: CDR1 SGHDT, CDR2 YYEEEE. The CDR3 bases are TGTGCCAGCAGCTTGGCCGGGGCCGGCCGCAATGAGCAGTTCTTC. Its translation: CASSLAGAGRNEQFF.

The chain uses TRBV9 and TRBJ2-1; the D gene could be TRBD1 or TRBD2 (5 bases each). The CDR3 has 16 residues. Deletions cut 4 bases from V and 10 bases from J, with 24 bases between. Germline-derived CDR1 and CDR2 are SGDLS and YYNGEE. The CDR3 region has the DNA TGTGCCAGCAGCCCTTACTCGGGCCAGCCGGGACGGGAGCAGTTCTTC. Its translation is CASSPYSGQPGREQFF.

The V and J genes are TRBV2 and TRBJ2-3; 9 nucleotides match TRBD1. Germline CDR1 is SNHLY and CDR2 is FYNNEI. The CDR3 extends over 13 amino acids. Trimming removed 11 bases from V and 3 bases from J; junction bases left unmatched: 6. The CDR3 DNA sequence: TGTGCCGGCGCCGGGACAGGGACAGATACGCAGTATTTT. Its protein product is CAGAGTGTDTQYF.

The CDR3 protein is CASRILYRGRDYEQYF. The CDR3 bases are TGTGCCAGCAGAATACTCTACAGGGGCAGGGACTACGAGCAGTACTTC. The rearrangement links TRBV27 to TRBJ2-7; 7 bases match TRBD1. CDR1 MNHEY and CDR2 SMNVEV come from the germline V gene (reference sequence). The ends lost 6 bases at V and 3 bases at J; junction bases unmatched: 14. The CDR3 runs 16 residues.

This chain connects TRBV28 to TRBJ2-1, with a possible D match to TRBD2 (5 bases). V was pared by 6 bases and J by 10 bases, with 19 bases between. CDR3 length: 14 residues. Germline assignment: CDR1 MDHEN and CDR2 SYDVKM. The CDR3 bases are TGTGCCAGCAGCCGGGGTCCCCCCTTGGCGGAGCAGTTCTTC. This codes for CASSRGPPLAEQFF. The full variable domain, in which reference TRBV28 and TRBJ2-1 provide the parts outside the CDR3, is DVKVTQSSRYLVKRTGEKVFLECVQDMDHENMFWYRQDPGLGLRLIYFSYDVKMKEKGDIPEGYSVSREKKERFSLILESASTNQTSMYLCASSRGPPLAEQFFGPGTRLTVL.

The CDR3 is CSARDLGGGRAYNEQYF. CDR3 bases: TGCAGTGCTAGAGATCTTGGAGGCGGGAGGGCCTACAATGAGCAGTACTTC. This chain uses TRBV20-1 with TRBJ2-1, with TRBD2 identical over 9 bases. The J call is uncertain, as TRBJ2-7 better fits the DNA end. The CDR3 has 17 residues. Germline V gene lookup returns CDR1 DFQATT and CDR2 SNEGSKA (reference sequence).

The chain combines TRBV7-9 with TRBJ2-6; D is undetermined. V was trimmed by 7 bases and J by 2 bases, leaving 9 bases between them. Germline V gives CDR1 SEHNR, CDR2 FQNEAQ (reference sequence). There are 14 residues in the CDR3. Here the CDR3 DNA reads TGTGCCAGCACCCGGAGTCCTGGGGCCAACGTCCTGACTTTC. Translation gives CASTRSPGANVLTF. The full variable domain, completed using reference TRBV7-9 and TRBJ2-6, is DTGVSQNPRHKITKRGQNVTFRCDPISEHNRLYWYRQTLGQGPEFLTYFQNEAQLEKSRLLSDRFSAERPKGSFSTLEIQRTEQGDSAMYLCASTRSPGANVLTFGAGSRLTVL.

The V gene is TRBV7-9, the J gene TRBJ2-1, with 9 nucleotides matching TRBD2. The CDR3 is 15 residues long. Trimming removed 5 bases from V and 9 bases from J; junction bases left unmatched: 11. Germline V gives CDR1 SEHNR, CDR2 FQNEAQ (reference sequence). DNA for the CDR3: TGTGCCAGCAGCCCAAGCCTAGCGGGATACGGTGAGCAGTTCTTC. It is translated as CASSPSLAGYGEQFF.

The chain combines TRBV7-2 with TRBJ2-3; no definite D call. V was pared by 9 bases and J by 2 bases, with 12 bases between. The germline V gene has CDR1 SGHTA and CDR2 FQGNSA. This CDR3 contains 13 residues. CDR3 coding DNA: TGTGCCAGTCAACCGCCCAACACAGATACGCAGTATTTT. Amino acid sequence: CASQPPNTDTQYF. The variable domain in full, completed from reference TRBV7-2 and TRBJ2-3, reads GAGVSQSPSNKVTEKGKDVELRCDPISGHTALYWYRQSLGQGLEFLIYFQGNSAPDKSGLPSDRFSAERTGGSVSTLTIQRTQQEDSAVYLCASQPPNTDTQYFGPGTRLTVL.

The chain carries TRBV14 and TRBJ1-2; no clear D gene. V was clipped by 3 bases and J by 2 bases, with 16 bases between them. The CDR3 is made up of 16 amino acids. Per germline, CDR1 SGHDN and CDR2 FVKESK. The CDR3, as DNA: TGTGCCAGCAGCCACCCCAGCCTAGTTCCCAACTATGGCTACACCTTC. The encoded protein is CASSHPSLVPNYGYTF.

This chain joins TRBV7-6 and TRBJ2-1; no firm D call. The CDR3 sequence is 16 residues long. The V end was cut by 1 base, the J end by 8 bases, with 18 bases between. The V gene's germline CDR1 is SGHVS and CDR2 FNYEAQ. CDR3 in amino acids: CASSLGVRSGLDEQFF. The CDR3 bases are TGTGCCAGCAGCTTAGGGGTAAGAAGTGGGCTCGATGAGCAGTTCTTC.

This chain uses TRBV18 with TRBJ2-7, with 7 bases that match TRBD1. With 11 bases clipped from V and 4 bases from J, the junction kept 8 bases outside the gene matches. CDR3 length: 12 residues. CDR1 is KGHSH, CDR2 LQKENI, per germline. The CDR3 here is CAGATGAYEQYF. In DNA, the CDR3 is TGTGCCGGCGCAACAGGGGCTTACGAGCAGTACTTC.